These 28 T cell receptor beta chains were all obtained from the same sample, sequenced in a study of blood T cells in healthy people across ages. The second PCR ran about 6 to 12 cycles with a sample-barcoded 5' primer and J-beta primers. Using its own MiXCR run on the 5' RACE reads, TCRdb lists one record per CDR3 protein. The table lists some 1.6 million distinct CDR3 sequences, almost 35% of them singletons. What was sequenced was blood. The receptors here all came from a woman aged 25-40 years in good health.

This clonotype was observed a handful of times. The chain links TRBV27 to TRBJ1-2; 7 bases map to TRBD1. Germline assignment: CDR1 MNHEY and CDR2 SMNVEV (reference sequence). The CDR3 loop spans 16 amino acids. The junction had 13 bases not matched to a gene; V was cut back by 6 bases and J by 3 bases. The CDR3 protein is CASSHRPGQLYYGYTF. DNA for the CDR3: TGTGCCAGCAGCCATAGGCCGGGACAGCTGTACTATGGCTACACCTTC.

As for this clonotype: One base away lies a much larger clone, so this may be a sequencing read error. The DNA of the CDR3 is TGTGCCAGCAGACAGGACAGGGCGTTTCAAGGGACCCAGTACTTC. Its translation: CASRQDRAFQGTQYF. This chain links TRBV7-2 with TRBJ2-7; 8 bases are a match to TRBD1. The J call is doubtful: the DNA matches TRBJ2-5 better. Germline loops: CDR1 SGHTA, CDR2 FQGNSA. The CDR3 consists of 15 residues.

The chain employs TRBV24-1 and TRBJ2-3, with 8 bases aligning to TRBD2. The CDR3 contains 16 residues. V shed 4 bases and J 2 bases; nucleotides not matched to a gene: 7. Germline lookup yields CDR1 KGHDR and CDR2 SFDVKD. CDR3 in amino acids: CATSERSGGTTDTQYF. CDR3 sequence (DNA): TGTGCCACCAGTGAGCGCAGCGGGGGAACCACAGATACGCAGTATTTT.

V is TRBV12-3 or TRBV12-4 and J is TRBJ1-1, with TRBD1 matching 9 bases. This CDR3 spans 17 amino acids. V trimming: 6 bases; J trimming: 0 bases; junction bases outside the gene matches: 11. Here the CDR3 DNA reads TGTGCCAGCAGGGCGGGGACAGGGTTGAGGGTGAACACTGAAGCTTTCTTT. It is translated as CASRAGTGLRVNTEAFF.

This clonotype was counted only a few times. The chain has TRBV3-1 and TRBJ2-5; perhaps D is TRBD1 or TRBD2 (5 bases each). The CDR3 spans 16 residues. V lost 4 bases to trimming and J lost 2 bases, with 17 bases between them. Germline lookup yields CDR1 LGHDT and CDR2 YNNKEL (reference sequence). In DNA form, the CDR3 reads TGTGCCAGCAGCCGCTCCCGGGGACCTTTACAAGAGACCCAGTACTTC. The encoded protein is CASSRSRGPLQETQYF.

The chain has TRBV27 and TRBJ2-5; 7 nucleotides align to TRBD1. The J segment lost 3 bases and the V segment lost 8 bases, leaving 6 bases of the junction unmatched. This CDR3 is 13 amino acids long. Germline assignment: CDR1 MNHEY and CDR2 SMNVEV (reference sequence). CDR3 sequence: CASRDSEKETQYF. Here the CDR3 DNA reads TGTGCCAGCCGGGACAGCGAAAAAGAGACCCAGTACTTC.

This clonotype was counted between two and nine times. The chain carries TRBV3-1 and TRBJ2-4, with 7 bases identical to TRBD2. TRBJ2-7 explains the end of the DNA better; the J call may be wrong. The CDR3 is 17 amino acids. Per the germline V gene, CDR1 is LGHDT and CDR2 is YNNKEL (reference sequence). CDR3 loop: CASSQEGRASGAYEQYF. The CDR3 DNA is TGTGCCAGCAGCCAAGAAGGTAGGGCTAGCGGCGCATACGAGCAGTACTTC.

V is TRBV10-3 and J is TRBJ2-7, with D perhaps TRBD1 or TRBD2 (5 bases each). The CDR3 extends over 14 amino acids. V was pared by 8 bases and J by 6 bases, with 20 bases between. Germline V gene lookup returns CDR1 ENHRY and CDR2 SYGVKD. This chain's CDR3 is CAIGEGAGIGEQYF. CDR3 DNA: TGTGCCATCGGGGAAGGGGCCGGGATCGGCGAGCAGTACTTC.

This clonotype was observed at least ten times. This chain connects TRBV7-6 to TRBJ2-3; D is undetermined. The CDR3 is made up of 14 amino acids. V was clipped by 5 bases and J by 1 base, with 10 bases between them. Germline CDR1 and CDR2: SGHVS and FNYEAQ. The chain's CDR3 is CASSPFGGTDTQYF. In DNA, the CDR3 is TGTGCCAGCAGCCCCTTTGGTGGCACAGATACGCAGTATTTT.

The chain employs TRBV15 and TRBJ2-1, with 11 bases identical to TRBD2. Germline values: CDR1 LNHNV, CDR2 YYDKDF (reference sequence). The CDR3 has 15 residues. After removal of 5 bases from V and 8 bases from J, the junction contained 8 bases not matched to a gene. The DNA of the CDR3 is TGTGCCACCAGCGGCGATAGCGGGAGGGCGGATGAGCAGTTCTTC. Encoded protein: CATSGDSGRADEQFF.

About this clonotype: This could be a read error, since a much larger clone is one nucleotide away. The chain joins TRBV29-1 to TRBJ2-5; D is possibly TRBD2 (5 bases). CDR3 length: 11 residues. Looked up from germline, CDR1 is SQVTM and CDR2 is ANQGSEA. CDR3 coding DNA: TGCAGCGTTGGGACTCTGGAGACCCAGGACTTC. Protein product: CSVGTLETQDF.

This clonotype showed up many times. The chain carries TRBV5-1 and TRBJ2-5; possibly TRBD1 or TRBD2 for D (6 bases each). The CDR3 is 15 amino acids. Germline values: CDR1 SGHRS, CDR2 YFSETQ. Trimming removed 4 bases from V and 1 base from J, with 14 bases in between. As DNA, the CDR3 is TGCGCCAGCAGCCCCCGGGGGCTCCTCCAAGAGACCCAGTACTTC. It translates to CASSPRGLLQETQYF.

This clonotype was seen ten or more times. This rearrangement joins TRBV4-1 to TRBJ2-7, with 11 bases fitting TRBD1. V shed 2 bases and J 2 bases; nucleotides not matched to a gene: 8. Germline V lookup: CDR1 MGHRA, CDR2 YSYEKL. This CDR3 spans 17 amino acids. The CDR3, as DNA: TGCGCCAGCAGCCAACTTACCCCGGGACAGGGGGCCTACGAGCAGTACTTC. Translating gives CASSQLTPGQGAYEQYF.

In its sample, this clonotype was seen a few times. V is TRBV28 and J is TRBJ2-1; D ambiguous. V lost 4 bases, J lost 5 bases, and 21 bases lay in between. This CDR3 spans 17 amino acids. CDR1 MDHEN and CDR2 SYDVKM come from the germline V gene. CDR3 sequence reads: CASSSRRGPAPDNEQFF. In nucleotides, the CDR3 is TGTGCCAGCAGTTCCCGCCGTGGGCCGGCGCCGGACAATGAGCAGTTCTTC.

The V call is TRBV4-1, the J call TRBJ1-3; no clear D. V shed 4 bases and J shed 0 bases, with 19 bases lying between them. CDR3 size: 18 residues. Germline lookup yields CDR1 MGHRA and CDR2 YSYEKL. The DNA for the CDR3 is TGCGCCAGCAGCCCCAGACTAGGGAATGCGGGCTCTGGAAACACCATATATTTT. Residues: CASSPRLGNAGSGNTIYF.

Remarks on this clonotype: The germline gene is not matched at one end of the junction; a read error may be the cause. CDR3 sequence reads: CASSLTGLARTDTQYF. The CDR3 DNA is TGTGCTAGCAGTTTGACCGGGCTAGCCCGCACAGATACGCAGTATTTT. The V and J genes are TRBV28 and TRBJ2-3; D is possibly TRBD2 (5 bases). The CDR3 is 16 amino acids. Germline V gene lookup returns CDR1 MDHEN and CDR2 SYDVKM. The variable domain in full, with the rest retrieved from reference TRBV28 and TRBJ2-3, is DVKVTQSSRYLVKRTGEKVFLECVQDMDHENMFWYRQDPGLGLRLIYFSYDVKMKEKGDIPEGYSVSREKKERFSLILESASTNQTSMYLCASSLTGLARTDTQYFGPGTRLTVL.

The chain's CDR3 is CASSLAYGLTGELFF. CDR3 in DNA: TGTGCCAGCAGCTTAGCTTACGGGCTCACCGGGGAGCTGTTTTTT. V gene TRBV7-2 combines with J gene TRBJ2-2; D is uncertain. V shed 0 bases and J shed 4 bases, with 9 bases lying between them. The CDR3 has 15 amino acids. Germline V gives CDR1 SGHTA, CDR2 FQGNSA.

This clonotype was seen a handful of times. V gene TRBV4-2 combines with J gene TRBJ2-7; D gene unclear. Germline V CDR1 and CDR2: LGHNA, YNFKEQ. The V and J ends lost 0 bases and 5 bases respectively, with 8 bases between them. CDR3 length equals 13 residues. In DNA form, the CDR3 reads TGTGCCAGCAGCCAAGATAGGGCAAACGAGCAGTACTTC. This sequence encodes CASSQDRANEQYF.

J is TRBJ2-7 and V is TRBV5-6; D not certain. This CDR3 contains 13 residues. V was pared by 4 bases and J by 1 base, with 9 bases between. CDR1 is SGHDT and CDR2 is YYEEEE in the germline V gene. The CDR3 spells CASSMDASYEQYF. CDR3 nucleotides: TGTGCCAGCAGCATGGACGCGTCCTACGAGCAGTACTTC.

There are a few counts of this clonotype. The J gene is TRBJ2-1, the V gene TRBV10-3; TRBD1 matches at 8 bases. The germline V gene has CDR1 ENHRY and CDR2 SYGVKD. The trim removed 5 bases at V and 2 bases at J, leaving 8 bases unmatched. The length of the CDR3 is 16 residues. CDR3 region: CAISLNRQGTYNEQFF. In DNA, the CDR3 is TGTGCCATCAGTCTAAATCGACAGGGGACCTACAATGAGCAGTTCTTC.

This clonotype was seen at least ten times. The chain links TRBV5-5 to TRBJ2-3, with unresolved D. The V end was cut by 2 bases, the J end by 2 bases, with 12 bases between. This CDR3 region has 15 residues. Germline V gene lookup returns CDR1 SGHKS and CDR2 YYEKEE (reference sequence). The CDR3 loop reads CASSFGARSTDTQYF. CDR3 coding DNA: TGTGCCAGCAGCTTCGGCGCCAGGTCCACAGATACGCAGTATTTT.

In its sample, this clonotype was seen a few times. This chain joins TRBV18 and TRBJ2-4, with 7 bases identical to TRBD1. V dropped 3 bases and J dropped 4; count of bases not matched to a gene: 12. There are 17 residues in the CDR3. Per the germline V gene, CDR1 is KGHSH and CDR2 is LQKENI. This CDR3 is CASSPQLSTGAKNIQYF. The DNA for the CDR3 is TGTGCCAGCTCACCCCAATTAAGTACAGGGGCGAAAAACATTCAGTACTTC.

CDR3 DNA sequence: TGTGCCAGCAGCCAATTAGGCGGGAGCGGAAGAGAAGAGACCCAGTACTTC. This gives the protein CASSQLGGSGREETQYF. The chain combines TRBV3-1 with TRBJ2-5; 7 nucleotides agree with TRBD2. The CDR3 totals 17 residues. J lost 3 bases, V lost 2 bases, and 12 bases had no gene match. The germline V gene has CDR1 LGHDT and CDR2 YNNKEL (reference sequence).

The CDR3 DNA is TGTGCCACCAGCAGAGATGACGGGTGGGCAGGGACCACAGATACGCAGTATTTT. This translates into CATSRDDGWAGTTDTQYF. The chain employs TRBV15 and TRBJ2-3, with D perhaps assigned TRBD1 or TRBD2 (5 bases each). This CDR3 is built from 18 residues. V was shortened by 0 bases and J by 2 bases, with 18 bases between the two germline ends. The germline V gene encodes CDR1 LNHNV and CDR2 YYDKDF (reference sequence). Variable domain in full (rest from reference TRBV15 and TRBJ2-3): DAMVIQNPRYQVTQFGKPVTLSCSQTLNHNVMYWYQQKSSQAPKLLFHYYDKDFNNEADTPDNFQSRRPNTSFCFLDIRSPGLGDTAMYLCATSRDDGWAGTTDTQYFGPGTRLTVL.

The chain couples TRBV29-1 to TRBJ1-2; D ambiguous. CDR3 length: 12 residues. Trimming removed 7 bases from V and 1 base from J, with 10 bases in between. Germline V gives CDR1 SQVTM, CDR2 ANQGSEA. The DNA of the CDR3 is TGCAGCGGTGTGGTGCTTAACTATGGCTACACCTTC. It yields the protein CSGVVLNYGYTF.

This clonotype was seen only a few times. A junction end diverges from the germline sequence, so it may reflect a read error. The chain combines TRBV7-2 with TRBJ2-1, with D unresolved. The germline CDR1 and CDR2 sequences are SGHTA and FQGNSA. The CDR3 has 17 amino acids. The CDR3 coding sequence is TGTGCCAGCAGCTTAAGTGGCCCTACCAGCTCCTACAATGAGCGGTTCTTC. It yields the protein CASSLSGPTSSYNERFF.

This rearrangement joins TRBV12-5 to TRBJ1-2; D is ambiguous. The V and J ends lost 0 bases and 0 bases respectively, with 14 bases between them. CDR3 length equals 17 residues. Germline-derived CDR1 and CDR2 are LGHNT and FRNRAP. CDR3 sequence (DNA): TGTGCTAGTGGTTTGGTACTTTCCGGATCAGCTAACTATGGCTACACCTTC. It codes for CASGLVLSGSANYGYTF.

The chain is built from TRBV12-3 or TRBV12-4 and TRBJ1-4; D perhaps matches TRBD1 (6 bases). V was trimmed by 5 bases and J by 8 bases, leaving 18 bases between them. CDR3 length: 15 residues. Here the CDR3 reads CASSPDRIPHEKLFF. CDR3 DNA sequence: TGTGCCAGCAGTCCTGACAGGATACCTCACGAAAAACTGTTTTTT.